The clone carrying this T cell receptor (beta chain) was detected ten times or more. Healthy Caucasians provided all donations. The sample originates from a study of identical twins. After template switching added a universal primer site, the resulting cDNA carried unique molecular identifiers. One entry per CDR3 protein results from TCRdb running MiXCR on the 5' RACE reads. The sample consists of about 210,000 distinct CDR3 sequences, about a tenth of them appearing once. The source of this sequence is a woman between 18 and 30 years old in good health. Sequenced material: memory (CD45RO+) T cells sorted from blood.

The CDR3 sequence: CASSQLGSNQPQHF. The CDR3 bases are TGTGCCAGCAGCCAACTAGGGTCCAATCAGCCCCAGCATTTT. The chain combines TRBV3-1 with TRBJ1-5; D is ambiguous. The ends were cut back, 2 bases at V and 3 bases at J, with 8 bases in the middle. The germline CDR1 and CDR2 sequences are LGHDT and YNNKEL (reference sequence). This CDR3 region has 14 residues.